The 26 T cell receptor beta chains below were found in one sample sequenced in a study of a mutant IDH1 vaccine in newly diagnosed glioma. Their recognized antigens are unknown. Time point indicated: week 11, during vaccination. What each vaccine dose contained was 300 ug of mutant IDH1 20-mer peptide, accompanied by topical imiquimod. Using immunoSEQ multiplex PCR, the repertoire was profiled, and TCRdb retains in-frame clones only, with some absent. The sample lists fewer than 70,000 clones; around 80% were seen once. The sample consisted of PBMCs, taken from a glioma patient whose treatment included an IDH1 peptide vaccine. Every receptor here comes from a man between 25 and 39 years old with glioma.

The CDR3 spells CASSRDSPWNTIYF. The CDR3 nucleotides are TGTGCCAGCAGCCGGGACAGTCCCTGGAACACCATATATTTT. V and J are TRBV7-9 and TRBJ1-3; 7 bases align to TRBD1. Germline CDR1 SEHNR, CDR2 FQNEAQ (reference sequence). The V segment lost 5 bases and the J segment 7 bases; nucleotides outside the gene matches: 8. The length of the CDR3 is 14 residues.

The V call is TRBV28, the J call TRBJ2-5, with TRBD1 matching over 7 bases. J gave up 5 bases and V 4 bases, and 10 bases lay outside the gene matches. Germline V gene sequence: CDR1 MDHEN, CDR2 SYDVKM. The CDR3 spans 15 residues. The CDR3 sequence is CASSSSTGPRETQYF. In DNA form, the CDR3 reads TGTGCCAGCAGTTCCTCGACAGGGCCCCGCGAGACCCAGTACTTC.

The V gene is TRBV10-3, the J gene TRBJ1-1; D may be TRBD1 (5 bases). This CDR3 is 14 amino acids long. The V gene's germline CDR1 is ENHRY and CDR2 SYGVKD. V was cut by 3 bases and J by 4 bases, with 12 bases left in between. Here the CDR3 reads CAISDGGVATEAFF. The CDR3 nucleotides are TGTGCCATCAGTGACGGAGGGGTTGCCACTGAAGCTTTCTTT.

The chain combines TRBV6-5 with TRBJ2-3; TRBD2 agrees at 7 bases. The germline V gene has CDR1 MNHEY and CDR2 SVGAGI. The length of the CDR3 is 14 residues. With V trimmed by 6 bases and J by 0 bases, 3 bases remained unmatched. Here the CDR3 DNA reads TGTGCCAGCAGCCAGCGGGGTAGCACAGATACGCAGTATTTT. It yields the protein CASSQRGSTDTQYF.

J is TRBJ1-5 and V is TRBV2; weak D call: TRBD1 (6 bases). Germline CDR1 reads SNHLY; CDR2 reads FYNNEI. The CDR3 is 15 residues long. V was trimmed by 6 bases and J by 1 base, leaving 13 bases between them. The CDR3 sequence: CASRQGTGSNQPQHF. DNA for the CDR3: TGTGCCAGCAGGCAGGGGACGGGGAGCAATCAGCCCCAGCATTTT. Together with reference TRBV2 and TRBJ1-5, the CDR3 gives the full variable domain: EPEVTQTPSHQVTQMGQEVILRCVPISNHLYFYWYRQILGQKVEFLVSFYNNEISEKSEIFDDQFSVERPDGSNFTLKIRSTKLEDSAMYFCASRQGTGSNQPQHFGDGTRLSIL.

The V call is TRBV7-8, the J call TRBJ1-1, with TRBD1 matching 9 bases. This CDR3 spans 17 amino acids. After removal of 4 bases from V and 7 bases from J, the junction contained 16 bases not matched to a gene. Germline CDR1 reads SGHVS; CDR2 reads FQNEAQ. CDR3 amino acids: CASSSPSGDREFGEAFF. The CDR3 DNA reads TGTGCCAGCAGCTCCCCGTCTGGGGACAGGGAATTCGGTGAAGCTTTCTTT.

This rearrangement joins TRBV2 to TRBJ2-5, with D uncertain. Germline assignment: CDR1 SNHLY and CDR2 FYNNEI. This CDR3 region has 13 residues. Trimming cost V 3 bases and J 2 bases, with 7 bases left between them. The CDR3 region is CASSDDLQETQYF. For the CDR3, the DNA is TGTGCCAGCAGTGATGACTTGCAAGAGACCCAGTACTTC.

The V gene is TRBV4-1, the J gene TRBJ2-7; 10 bases are shared with TRBD2. Germline V gene lookup returns CDR1 MGHRA and CDR2 YSYEKL. J gave up 0 bases and V 5 bases, and 4 bases lay outside the gene matches. The CDR3 has 15 amino acids. CDR3 nucleotide sequence: TGCGCCAGCAGCTACCTAGCGGGGGACTCCTACGAGCAGTACTTC. This translates into CASSYLAGDSYEQYF.

The chain employs TRBV18 and TRBJ2-7; D call uncertain. CDR1 is KGHSH and CDR2 is LQKENI in the germline V gene. The CDR3 loop spans 14 amino acids. Trimming stripped 0 bases from V and 2 bases from J, with 8 bases between. CDR3 in amino acids: CASSPPSPTYEQYF. The CDR3 DNA follows: TGTGCCAGCTCACCACCGTCACCCACCTACGAGCAGTACTTC.

The chain joins TRBV27 to TRBJ2-5; perhaps TRBD2 as D (6 bases). V lost 6 bases and J lost 5, with 16 bases in between. The CDR3 covers 14 residues. CDR1 and CDR2 from the germline V gene are MNHEY and SMNVEV (reference sequence). The CDR3 reads CASRSWRGGETQYF. In DNA form, the CDR3 reads TGTGCCAGCAGGTCGTGGAGGGGTGGGGAGACCCAGTACTTC.

This clone was picked up a small number of times. The chain is built from TRBV5-1 and TRBJ1-1; D gene ambiguous. Germline values: CDR1 SGHRS, CDR2 YFSETQ. V dropped 0 bases and J dropped 2 bases, with 8 bases sitting between them. This CDR3 spans 14 amino acids. The chain's CDR3 is CASSLDGSNTEAFF. The CDR3 DNA is TGCGCCAGCAGCTTGGACGGCAGTAACACTGAAGCTTTCTTT.

The chain recombines TRBV18 with TRBJ2-1; D is tentatively TRBD1 or TRBD2 (5 bases each). There are 15 residues in the CDR3. Trimming stripped 3 bases from V and 6 bases from J, with 15 bases between. The germline V gene has CDR1 KGHSH and CDR2 LQKENI. CDR3 sequence (DNA): TGTGCCAGCTCACCGAGTTTCGGGGCCCCCAATGAGCAGTTCTTC. Translated: CASSPSFGAPNEQFF.

The chain uses TRBV18 and TRBJ1-2; the match to TRBD1 covers 8 bases. V lost 0 bases to trimming and J lost 8 bases; unmatched junction nucleotides: 8. This CDR3 is built from 15 residues. In germline, CDR1 is KGHSH, CDR2 LQKENI. For the CDR3, the DNA is TGTGCCAGCTCACCACCCGGGCAGGGGGCGCCCGGCTACACCTTC. This sequence encodes CASSPPGQGAPGYTF.

This clone was picked up one time. The chain links TRBV19 to TRBJ1-5; a weak D match, TRBD1 (5 bases). Germline CDR1 LNHDA, CDR2 SQIVND (reference sequence). The CDR3 contains 15 residues. Deletions cut 0 bases from V and 0 bases from J, with 6 bases between. CDR3 bases: TGTGCCAGTAGTATAGACAGGGATAGCAATCAGCCCCAGCATTTT. Its protein is CASSIDRDSNQPQHF.

This chain connects TRBV18 to TRBJ1-4; tentatively, D is TRBD1 (6 bases). This CDR3 is 15 amino acids long. With 3 bases removed from V and 8 bases from J, the gap between germline ends came to 16 bases. CDR1 is KGHSH, CDR2 LQKENI, per germline. CDR3 sequence: CASSPRQAIEEKLFF. CDR3 bases: TGTGCCAGCTCACCGAGACAGGCGATAGAGGAAAAACTGTTTTTT.

In its sample, this clone was seen once. The V call is TRBV28, the J call TRBJ2-3; TRBD2 matches 8 bases. Per germline, CDR1 MDHEN and CDR2 SYDVKM. Trimming cost V 6 bases and J 7 bases; bases outside gene matches: 15. The CDR3 consists of 16 residues. The CDR3 protein is CASSPRGTRGGYTQYF. Here the CDR3 DNA reads TGTGCCAGCAGCCCGCGGGGGACTAGAGGGGGGTATACGCAGTATTTT.

This clone has a single count. The chain has TRBV9 and TRBJ1-5; possible D gene TRBD1, 5 bases. CDR1 and CDR2 from the germline V gene are SGDLS and YYNGEE. Trimming removed 0 bases from V and 3 bases from J, with 10 bases in between. CDR3 length: 15 residues. DNA for the CDR3: TGTGCCAGCAGCGTAGACCAGGGCGCCAATCAGCCCCAGCATTTT. Its protein is CASSVDQGANQPQHF.

Written as DNA, the CDR3 is TGCGCCAGCAGCTTGGAGTTGGGCGATGGCTACACCTTC. It is translated as CASSLELGDGYTF. The V and J genes are TRBV5-1 and TRBJ1-2; D remains ambiguous. V shed 0 bases and J shed 6 bases, with 9 bases lying between them. Germline V gives CDR1 SGHRS, CDR2 YFSETQ. The CDR3 length is 13 residues.

The sample holds a few counts of this clone. V and J are TRBV19 and TRBJ1-5, with no clear D. The CDR3 runs to 16 residues. Trimming removed 1 base from V and 0 bases from J, with 10 bases in between. Germline values: CDR1 LNHDA, CDR2 SQIVND (reference sequence). The CDR3 nucleotides read TGTGCCAGTAGTATAGGGGCAGCCCGTAGCAATCAGCCCCAGCATTTT. It codes for CASSIGAARSNQPQHF.

The chain joins TRBV19 to TRBJ2-4; D possibly corresponds to TRBD2 (7 bases). The CDR3 spans 15 residues. CDR1 LNHDA and CDR2 SQIVND come from the germline V gene (reference sequence). Trimming cost V 3 bases and J 3 bases, with 12 bases left between them. The CDR3 DNA follows: TGTGCCAGTAGTATGAGGGGGGGATACAAAAACATTCAGTACTTC. Amino acids: CASSMRGGYKNIQYF.

This chain connects TRBV29-1 to TRBJ1-2; perhaps TRBD1 as D (5 bases). Trimming took 1 base from V and 4 from J, leaving 10 bases between them. The CDR3 is made up of 13 amino acids. Per the germline V gene, CDR1 is SQVTM and CDR2 is ANQGSEA. CDR3 coding DNA: TGCAGCGTTGAAGTGGTAGGGGCCTATGGCTACACCTTC. As protein: CSVEVVGAYGYTF.

For this clone: One junction end does not reproduce the germline sequence, and a read error may be involved. The chain joins TRBV6-1 to TRBJ1-3; D uncertain. The CDR3 is 13 amino acids. In germline, CDR1 is MNHNS, CDR2 SASEGT. The CDR3 sequence is CASGFYSGDTIYF. For the CDR3, the DNA is TGTGCCAGCGGCTTCTACTCTGGAGACACCATATATTTT.

This clone was counted a single time. The chain couples TRBV28 to TRBJ1-5, with a tentative D call TRBD1 (5 bases). Looked up from germline, CDR1 is MDHEN and CDR2 is SYDVKM. Between the trimmed V and J ends, which lost 2 bases and 4 bases, there was a span of 12 bases. The CDR3 extends over 15 amino acids. CDR3 coding DNA: TGTGCCAGCAGTTTAGGCCAGGGATGGAATCAGCCCCAGCATTTT. Protein: CASSLGQGWNQPQHF.

This chain connects TRBV2 to TRBJ2-1; 10 nucleotides line up with TRBD2. This CDR3 has 15 residues. Germline CDR1 SNHLY, CDR2 FYNNEI. V was clipped by 1 base and J by 4 bases; unmatched bases: 1. CDR3 sequence: CASSEERGGYNEQFF. CDR3 in DNA: TGTGCCAGCAGTGAAGAGCGGGGGGGATACAATGAGCAGTTCTTC. The full variable domain, with the rest looked up from reference TRBV2 and TRBJ2-1, is EPEVTQTPSHQVTQMGQEVILRCVPISNHLYFYWYRQILGQKVEFLVSFYNNEISEKSEIFDDQFSVERPDGSNFTLKIRSTKLEDSAMYFCASSEERGGYNEQFFGPGTRLTVL.

The chain carries TRBV7-9 and TRBJ2-7; 11 nucleotides align to TRBD1. This CDR3 region has 19 residues. Germline V gene sequence: CDR1 SEHNR, CDR2 FQNEAQ (reference sequence). Trimming removed 6 bases from V and 4 bases from J; junction bases left unmatched: 20. The DNA for the CDR3 is TGTGCCAGCAGTCCCATGGACAGGGGGCTCGGTAGCGGGAGATACGAGCAGTACTTC. Protein: CASSPMDRGLGSGRYEQYF. The complete variable domain, with remaining parts taken from reference TRBV7-9 and TRBJ2-7, reads DTGVSQNPRHKITKRGQNVTFRCDPISEHNRLYWYRQTLGQGPEFLTYFQNEAQLEKSRLLSDRFSAERPKGSFSTLEIQRTEQGDSAMYLCASSPMDRGLGSGRYEQYFGPGTRLTVT.

This clone has just a few counts. The chain carries TRBV20-1 and TRBJ1-2; no clear D. The CDR3 has 9 amino acids. Per germline, CDR1 DFQATT and CDR2 SNEGSKA (reference sequence). Between the trimmed V and J ends, which lost 6 bases and 5 bases, there was a span of 4 bases. The CDR3 region has the DNA TGCAGTGCGATGTATGGCTACACCTTC. Translation gives CSAMYGYTF.